This T cell receptor beta chain is drawn from a study of T-cell memory formation after mild COVID-19. TCRdb passed the 5' RACE reads through MiXCR, listing each CDR3 protein once. Seen here are 200,000 to 250,000 distinct CDR3 sequences, more than 8% observed once, and the top ten hold roughly a fifth. This clonotype occurred a few times. Looked up from germline, CDR1 is DFQATT and CDR2 is SNEGSKA (reference sequence). V shed 4 bases and J shed 0 bases, with 10 bases lying between them. The CDR3 is 14 residues long. This chain joins TRBV20-1 and TRBJ1-5; tentative D call: TRBD1 (6 bases). Sequencing was carried out using PBMCs or a T cell subset sorted from them (not recorded which). This clonotype was sampled from a man aged 18 to 29 who had mild COVID-19 (a few samples of this study predate the infection). Cell type and time point are not known. CDR3 sequence reads: CSANRAGSNQPQHF. The CDR3 coding sequence is TGCAGTGCTAACAGGGCAGGTAGCAATCAGCCCCAGCATTTT.